One sample yielded the 30 T cell receptor beta chains listed below, sequenced in a study of blood T cell repertoires in COVID-19. The table came from immunoSEQ multiplex PCR; TCRdb's copy has only in-frame clones and leaves some out. The table has roughly 320,000 clones, 85% to 90% seen once; the top ten hold about 4.2%. Sequencing was done on a sample of PBMCs or T cells enriched from blood (not recorded which). These receptors were obtained from a man younger than 45 who had recovered from COVID-19.

The V and J genes are TRBV2 and TRBJ2-1; 12 bases are shared with TRBD2. The germline V gene encodes CDR1 SNHLY and CDR2 FYNNEI. J was trimmed by 8 bases and V by 4 bases; bases with no gene match: 6. There are 15 residues in the CDR3. CDR3 coding DNA: TGTGCCAGCAGTGCGCTAGCGGGGGGGCTAGATGAGCAGTTCTTC. This codes for CASSALAGGLDEQFF.

Here the CDR3 DNA reads TGCGCCAGCAGGGTTGAGGTCGCAACTAATGAAAAACTGTTTTTT. Protein sequence: CASRVEVATNEKLFF. The rearrangement links TRBV5-1 to TRBJ1-4, with no clear D. CDR3 size: 15 residues. Germline assignment: CDR1 SGHRS and CDR2 YFSETQ. The germline V and J ends were trimmed by 5 bases and 0 bases, with 11 bases remaining between them.

This chain joins TRBV28 and TRBJ1-2, with no clear D. The germline V gene has CDR1 MDHEN and CDR2 SYDVKM. V lost 6 bases, J lost 4 bases, and 12 bases lay in between. CDR3 size: 13 residues. This chain's CDR3 is CASRSGFRYGYTF. CDR3 bases: TGTGCCAGCAGATCAGGATTTCGCTATGGCTACACCTTC.

This clone is a singleton in its sample. CDR3: CAWSRAFAGQVGNTIYF. The CDR3, as DNA: TGTGCCTGGAGTCGTGCCTTTGCGGGACAGGTGGGAAACACCATATATTTT. V gene TRBV30 combines with J gene TRBJ1-3, with 8 bases that match TRBD1. This CDR3 is 17 amino acids long. Per germline, CDR1 GTSNPN and CDR2 SVGIG (reference sequence). The V and J ends lost 2 bases and 4 bases, in that order; junction bases with no gene match: 13.

This chain uses TRBV5-1 with TRBJ1-1; TRBD1 is a possible D gene (5 bases). V was clipped by 4 bases and J by 4 bases, with 14 bases between them. CDR3 length: 14 amino acids. Per the germline V gene, CDR1 is SGHRS and CDR2 is YFSETQ. The CDR3 region is CASSAGTEGTEAFF. CDR3 bases: TGCGCCAGCAGCGCAGGGACGGAGGGCACTGAAGCTTTCTTT.

The chain's CDR3 is CASSPKGVNTEAFF. CDR3 coding DNA: TGTGCCAGCTCACCAAAGGGGGTGAACACTGAAGCTTTCTTT. The chain links TRBV18 to TRBJ1-1, with D maybe TRBD1 (6 bases). Germline V gene sequence: CDR1 KGHSH, CDR2 LQKENI. The CDR3 runs 14 residues. The V end lost 2 bases, the J end lost 0 bases, and 7 bases lay between the germline ends.

V gene TRBV5-1 combines with J gene TRBJ1-6; TRBD1 aligns across 9 bases. V gave up 2 bases and J gave up 10 bases; unmatched junction bases: 4. Germline loops: CDR1 SGHRS, CDR2 YFSETQ. CDR3 length: 14 residues. CDR3 nucleotides: TGCGCCAGCAGCTTCGGGACAGGGTTGTCACCCCTCCACTTT. Its protein is CASSFGTGLSPLHF. Variable domain in full (rest from reference TRBV5-1 and TRBJ1-6): KAGVTQTPRYLIKTRGQQVTLSCSPISGHRSVSWYQQTPGQGLQFLFEYFSETQRNKGNFPGRFSGRQFSNSRSEMNVSTLELGDSALYLCASSFGTGLSPLHFGNGTRLTVT.

The genes are TRBV5-4 and TRBJ1-6; 7 bases agree with TRBD1. Germline CDR1 and CDR2: SGHNT and YYREEE (reference sequence). The CDR3 loop spans 15 amino acids. V was clipped by 10 bases and J by 7 bases; unmatched bases: 14. CDR3 nucleotides: TGTGCCGACGGAGAGGGGGGCAGGGGGAATTCACCCCTCCACTTT. Translated, it gives CADGEGGRGNSPLHF.

This chain uses TRBV3-1 (or the pseudogene TRBV3-2) with TRBJ2-2, with 7 bases that match TRBD2. CDR1 and CDR2 (germline): LGHDT, YNNKEL (reference sequence). J gave up 3 bases and V 4 bases, and 5 bases lay outside the gene matches. The CDR3 covers 15 residues. Here the CDR3 reads CASSPRGGDTGELFF. The CDR3 DNA reads TGTGCCAGCAGCCCCCGCGGGGGTGACACCGGGGAGCTGTTTTTT.

The chain links TRBV28 to TRBJ2-7; the match to TRBD2 covers 8 bases. Unmatched junction bases numbered 5, after V lost 5 bases and J lost 2 bases. Germline V gene sequence: CDR1 MDHEN, CDR2 SYDVKM. This CDR3 contains 14 residues. CDR3 DNA: TGTGCCAGCAGTGCCCTGGGACTAGCCTACGAGCAGTACTTC. The encoded protein is CASSALGLAYEQYF.

The gene calls are TRBV7-8 and TRBJ1-1; the match to TRBD1 covers 7 bases. The J segment lost 5 bases and the V segment lost 4 bases, leaving 4 bases of the junction unmatched. This CDR3 has 13 residues. Looked up from germline, CDR1 is SGHVS and CDR2 is FQNEAQ. The CDR3 DNA sequence: TGTGCCAGCAGCTCGCTGACAGGGACTGAAGCTTTCTTT. It codes for CASSSLTGTEAFF.

To note about this clone: The sample has other DNA sequences that encode this CDR3 too. The chain employs TRBV30 and TRBJ1-2; no clear D gene. V lost 0 bases and J lost 1, with 6 bases in between. Germline CDR1 is GTSNPN and CDR2 is SVGIG (reference sequence). The CDR3 covers 13 residues. In DNA, the CDR3 is TGTGCCTGGAGTGTATCTATTAACTATGGCTACACCTTC. Translated: CAWSVSINYGYTF.

This clone was seen a single time. The CDR3: CASSLGLAGVPGYEQYF. The CDR3 nucleotides read TGCGCCAGCAGCCTCGGACTAGCGGGAGTCCCGGGGTACGAGCAGTACTTC. This chain connects TRBV5-1 to TRBJ2-7, with 13 bases fitting TRBD2. CDR3 length equals 17 residues. CDR1 is SGHRS and CDR2 is YFSETQ in the germline V gene. J lost 4 bases, V lost 4 bases, and 11 bases had no gene match.

Only one count was recorded for this clone. J is TRBJ2-2 and V is TRBV5-4, with D uncertain. V was cut by 2 bases and J by 9 bases, with 11 bases left in between. The CDR3 totals 13 residues. From germline, CDR1 is SGHNT and CDR2 YYREEE (reference sequence). In nucleotides, the CDR3 is TGTGCCAGCAGCTTCCTCGGTTCCCGGGAGCTGTTTTTT. Amino acid sequence: CASSFLGSRELFF. Supplemented by reference TRBV5-4 and TRBJ2-2, the full variable domain reads ETGVTQSPTHLIKTRGQQVTLRCSSQSGHNTVSWYQQALGQGPQFIFQYYREEENGRGNFPPRFSGLQFPNYSSELNVNALELDDSALYLCASSFLGSRELFFGEGSRLTVL.

The chain carries TRBV7-4 and TRBJ1-3, with D hard to call. Looked up from germline, CDR1 is SGHVT and CDR2 is SQSDAQ. Trimming took 2 bases from V and 0 from J, leaving 17 bases between them. The CDR3 consists of 18 residues. The chain's CDR3 is CASSLSLLTDRSGNTIYF. The CDR3 DNA reads TGTGCCAGCAGCTTATCCCTTTTAACAGACCGCTCTGGAAACACCATATATTTT.

The gene calls are TRBV5-8 and TRBJ2-3; a weak D match, TRBD2 (5 bases). Trimming cost V 0 bases and J 4 bases, with 9 bases left between them. CDR1 SGHTS and CDR2 YDEGEE come from the germline V gene. The CDR3 is made up of 14 amino acids. CDR3 amino acids: CASSLAGVADTQYF. In DNA, the CDR3 is TGTGCCAGCAGCTTGGCCGGGGTAGCAGATACGCAGTATTTT.

The chain employs TRBV7-9 and TRBJ2-7; D call uncertain. Trimming removed 3 bases from V and 3 bases from J, with 3 bases in between. CDR1 SEHNR and CDR2 FQNEAQ come from the germline V gene (reference sequence). This CDR3 spans 11 amino acids. CDR3 DNA sequence: TGTGCCAGCAGCTTTAGCTACGAGCAGTACTTC. Translation: CASSFSYEQYF.

The chain carries TRBV9 and TRBJ2-4; 7 bases match TRBD2. The germline gives CDR1 SGDLS, CDR2 YYNGEE. V was clipped by 0 bases and J by 9 bases; unmatched bases: 6. This CDR3 contains 14 residues. Here the CDR3 DNA reads TGTGCCAGCAGCGTAGAACGCGGGGGTGGCATTCAGTACTTC. This translates into CASSVERGGGIQYF.

The chain uses TRBV6-5 and TRBJ2-5; possibly TRBD1 for D (6 bases). Per germline, CDR1 MNHEY and CDR2 SVGAGI. Trimming stripped 6 bases from V and 8 bases from J, with 10 bases between. The CDR3 contains 11 residues. Here the CDR3 DNA reads TGTGCCAGCAGACTACAGGGAACCCAGTACTTC. This gives the protein CASRLQGTQYF.

V usage is TRBV11-2 and J usage is TRBJ2-7; 11 positions match TRBD2. CDR3 length equals 16 residues. The trim removed 4 bases at V and 3 bases at J, leaving 8 bases unmatched. Germline assignment: CDR1 SGHAT and CDR2 FQNNGV. The CDR3 DNA is TGTGCCAGCAGCTACTTGACTAGCGGGGTGAACTACGAGCAGTACTTC. Its translation: CASSYLTSGVNYEQYF.

This chain connects TRBV29-1 to TRBJ2-2, with 8 bases lining up with TRBD1. Germline CDR1 reads SQVTM; CDR2 reads ANQGSEA. The V and J ends lost 5 bases and 4 bases, in that order; junction bases with no gene match: 3. CDR3 length equals 13 residues. CDR3 sequence: CSVSDRGTGELFF. The DNA of the CDR3 is TGCAGCGTTTCCGACAGGGGCACCGGGGAGCTGTTTTTT.

This rearrangement joins TRBV19 to TRBJ1-2; 8 positions agree with TRBD1. The CDR3 consists of 15 residues. In germline, CDR1 is LNHDA, CDR2 SQIVND (reference sequence). Trimming cost V 7 bases and J 4 bases; bases outside gene matches: 11. The CDR3 region has the DNA TGTGCCAGTACCTCCGGACAGGGAGATATCTATGGCTACACCTTC. It is translated as CASTSGQGDIYGYTF.

DNA for the CDR3: TGTGCCACCAGTGCCCGGGACAGGGGGATTTTTCAGCCCCAGCATTTT. This translates into CATSARDRGIFQPQHF. V is TRBV24-1 and J is TRBJ1-5; TRBD1 matches 11 bases. The CDR3 is made up of 16 amino acids. The ends lost 5 bases at V and 6 bases at J; junction bases unmatched: 8. Per germline, CDR1 KGHDR and CDR2 SFDVKD.

The rearrangement uses TRBV27 and TRBJ1-6; TRBD1 matches 7 bases. Germline values: CDR1 MNHEY, CDR2 SMNVEV (reference sequence). This CDR3 is built from 15 residues. Trimming at V came to 3 bases and at J to 6 bases, leaving 5 bases not matched to a gene. CDR3 amino acids: CASSFDRVGNSPLHF. The CDR3 bases are TGTGCCAGCAGTTTCGACAGGGTGGGTAATTCACCCCTCCACTTT.

This clone has just a few counts. The chain recombines TRBV5-1 with TRBJ2-1; TRBD1 is a possible D gene (6 bases). Trimming pared 1 base from V and 5 bases from J, leaving 16 bases between. CDR3 length: 16 amino acids. Germline V gene sequence: CDR1 SGHRS, CDR2 YFSETQ. The CDR3 loop reads CASSLQQGFGHNEQFF. The CDR3 nucleotides are TGCGCCAGCAGCTTGCAACAGGGATTCGGGCACAATGAGCAGTTCTTC.

The chain uses TRBV5-6 and TRBJ2-7; 9 bases line up with TRBD1. With V trimmed by 1 base and J by 6 bases, 5 bases remained unmatched. Germline V CDR1 and CDR2: SGHDT, YYEEEE. CDR3 length equals 14 residues. The CDR3 spells CASSLPTGGPEQYF. CDR3 in DNA: TGTGCCAGCAGCTTGCCGACAGGGGGGCCCGAGCAGTACTTC.

The chain couples TRBV24-1 to TRBJ1-2; D uncertain. With 4 bases removed from V and 8 bases from J, the gap between germline ends came to 22 bases. The CDR3 contains 16 residues. Germline-derived CDR1 and CDR2 are KGHDR and SFDVKD. The CDR3 loop reads CATSDSNSWQVQGYTF. For the CDR3, the DNA is TGTGCCACCAGTGACTCAAATTCGTGGCAGGTCCAGGGCTACACCTTC.

The chain carries TRBV12-2 and TRBJ2-1; the D call TRBD2 from the table was never checked on the DNA. TRBV12-2 is reported as a pseudogene. This CDR3 spans 18 amino acids. CDR3 sequence reads: CASRLVDTSPSSYNEQFF. CDR3 DNA sequence: TGTGCAAGTCGCTTAGTAGACACTAGTCCAAGCTCCTACAATGAGCAGTTCTTC.

This CDR3 is CASSLGSSRNTIYF. CDR3 DNA sequence: TGTGCCAGCAGCTTAGGGAGTAGTCGAAACACCATATATTTT. V gene TRBV7-8 combines with J gene TRBJ1-3; D remains unclear. V was clipped by 1 base and J by 5 bases, with 9 bases between them. The germline V gene has CDR1 SGHVS and CDR2 FQNEAQ. CDR3 length: 14 amino acids.

This chain links TRBV5-5 with TRBJ2-1, with D perhaps TRBD1 (5 bases). V lost 5 bases and J 5 bases, leaving 11 bases between the germline ends. CDR3 length equals 13 residues. Germline-derived CDR1 and CDR2 are SGHKS and YYEKEE (reference sequence). The CDR3 sequence: CASSPTEHNEQFF. The CDR3 region has the DNA TGTGCCAGCAGTCCGACAGAGCACAATGAGCAGTTCTTC.